This T cell receptor (beta chain) comes out of a study of shared clonotypes between healthy human individuals. The study, taken as a whole, reports: Non-shared clonotypes showed lower generation probabilities than clonotypes common to all four donors.

Terminally differentiated effector memory CD45RA+ cells were left out of the naive CD8 fraction, which was CD45RO-negative and positively selected for CCR7. Comment on this clone: Its antigen is as yet unknown.

Original processing notes: Without quality scores, immunoSEQ junctional reads could not be filtered like full-length reads. Only in-frame clones appear in the TCRdb table, and some are missing; sequencing was by immunoSEQ multiplex PCR. The D gene and trimming were derived from the DNA, and the V and J assignments and clone size from that table. The sample contains around 1.9 million clones, approximately 94% of which appear only once. With 10 bases removed from V and 3 bases from J, the gap between germline ends came to 22 bases. The CDR3 is 15 amino acids. CDR1 is SNHLY and CDR2 is FYNNEI in the germline V gene.

The genes are TRBV2 and TRBJ2-7; weak D call: TRBD2 (5 bases). The specimen was naive CD8+ T cells from PBMCs. The origin of this receptor is a man between 18 and 35 years old in good health. Some clones in this sample may be carry-over from other donors' samples. This CDR3 reads CATHGETPLIYEQYF. CDR3 DNA: TGTGCCACTCACGGGGAGACACCTTTAATCTACGAGCAGTACTTC.